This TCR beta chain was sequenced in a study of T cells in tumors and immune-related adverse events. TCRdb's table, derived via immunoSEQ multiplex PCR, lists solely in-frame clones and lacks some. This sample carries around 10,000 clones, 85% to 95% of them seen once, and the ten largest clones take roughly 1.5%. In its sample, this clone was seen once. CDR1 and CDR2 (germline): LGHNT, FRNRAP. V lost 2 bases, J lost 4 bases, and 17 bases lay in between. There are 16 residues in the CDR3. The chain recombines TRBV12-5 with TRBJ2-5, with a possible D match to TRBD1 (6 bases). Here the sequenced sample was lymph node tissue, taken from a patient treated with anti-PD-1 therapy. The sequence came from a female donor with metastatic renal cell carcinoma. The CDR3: CASGLPYDRSIETQYF. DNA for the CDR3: TGTGCTAGTGGTTTGCCATACGACAGGTCCATAGAGACCCAGTACTTC.